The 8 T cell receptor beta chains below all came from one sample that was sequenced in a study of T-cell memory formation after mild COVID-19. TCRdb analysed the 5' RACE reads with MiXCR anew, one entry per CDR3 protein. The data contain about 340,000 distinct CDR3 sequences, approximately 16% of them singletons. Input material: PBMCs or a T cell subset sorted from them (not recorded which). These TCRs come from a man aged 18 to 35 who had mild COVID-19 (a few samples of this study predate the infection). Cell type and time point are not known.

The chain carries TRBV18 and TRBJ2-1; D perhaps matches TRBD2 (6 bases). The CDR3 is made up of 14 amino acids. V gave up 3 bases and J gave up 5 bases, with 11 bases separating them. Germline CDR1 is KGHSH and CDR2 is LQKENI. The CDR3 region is CASSPLGGHNEQFF. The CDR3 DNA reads TGTGCCAGCTCACCCTTGGGAGGACACAATGAGCAGTTCTTC. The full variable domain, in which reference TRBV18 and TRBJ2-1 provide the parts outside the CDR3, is NAGVMQNPRHLVRRRGQEARLRCSPMKGHSHVYWYRQLPEEGLKFMVYLQKENIIDESGMPKERFSAEFPKEGPSILRIQQVVRGDSAAYFCASSPLGGHNEQFFGPGTRLTVL.

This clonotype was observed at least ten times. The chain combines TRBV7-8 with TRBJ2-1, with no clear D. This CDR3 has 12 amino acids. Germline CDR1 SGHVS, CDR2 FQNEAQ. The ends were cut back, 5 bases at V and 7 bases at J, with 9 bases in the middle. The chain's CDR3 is CASSTVGNEQFF. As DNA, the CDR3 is TGTGCCAGCAGCACGGTCGGGAATGAGCAGTTCTTC.

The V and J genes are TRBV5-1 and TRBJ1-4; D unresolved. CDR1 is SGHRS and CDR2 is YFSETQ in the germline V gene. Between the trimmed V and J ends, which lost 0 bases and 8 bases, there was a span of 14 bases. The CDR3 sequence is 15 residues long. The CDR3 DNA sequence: TGCGCCAGCAGCTTGGCCGGAGACGCTCGGGAAAAACTGTTTTTT. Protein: CASSLAGDAREKLFF. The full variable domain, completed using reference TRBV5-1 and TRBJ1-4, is KAGVTQTPRYLIKTRGQQVTLSCSPISGHRSVSWYQQTPGQGLQFLFEYFSETQRNKGNFPGRFSGRQFSNSRSEMNVSTLELGDSALYLCASSLAGDAREKLFFGSGTQLSVL.

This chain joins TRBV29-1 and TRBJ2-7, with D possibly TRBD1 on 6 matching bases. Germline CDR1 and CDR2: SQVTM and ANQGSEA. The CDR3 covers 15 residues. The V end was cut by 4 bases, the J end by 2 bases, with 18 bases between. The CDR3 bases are TGCAGCGTTGCTTTGGGGACACCCGGGACCTACGAGCAGTACTTC. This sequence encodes CSVALGTPGTYEQYF.

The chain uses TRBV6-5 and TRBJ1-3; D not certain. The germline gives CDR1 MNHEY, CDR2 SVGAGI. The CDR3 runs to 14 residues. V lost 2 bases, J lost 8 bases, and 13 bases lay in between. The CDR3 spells CASSYKPQVDTIYF. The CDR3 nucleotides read TGTGCCAGCAGTTACAAACCCCAAGTGGACACCATATATTTT.

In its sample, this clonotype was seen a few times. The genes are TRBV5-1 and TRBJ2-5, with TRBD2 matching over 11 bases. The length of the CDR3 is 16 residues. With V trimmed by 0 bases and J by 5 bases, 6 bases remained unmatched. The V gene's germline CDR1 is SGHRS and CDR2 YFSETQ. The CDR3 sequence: CASSLGLAGRRETQYF. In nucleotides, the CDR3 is TGCGCCAGCAGCTTGGGACTAGCGGGGCGTCGGGAGACCCAGTACTTC.

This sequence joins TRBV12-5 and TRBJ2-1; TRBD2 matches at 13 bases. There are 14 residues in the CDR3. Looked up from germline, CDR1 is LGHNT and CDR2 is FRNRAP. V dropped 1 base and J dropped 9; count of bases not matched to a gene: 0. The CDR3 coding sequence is TGTGCTAGTGGTTTGGGACTAGCGGGGGGTGAGCAGTTCTTC. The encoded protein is CASGLGLAGGEQFF.

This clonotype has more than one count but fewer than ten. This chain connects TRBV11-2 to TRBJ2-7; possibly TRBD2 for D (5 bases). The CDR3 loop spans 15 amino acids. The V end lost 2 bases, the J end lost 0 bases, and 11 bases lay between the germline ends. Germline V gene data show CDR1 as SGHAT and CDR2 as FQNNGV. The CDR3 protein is CASSLFGVSSYEQYF. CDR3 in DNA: TGTGCCAGCAGCTTATTCGGGGTGAGCTCCTACGAGCAGTACTTC. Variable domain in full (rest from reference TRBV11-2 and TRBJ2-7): EAGVAQSPRYKIIEKRQSVAFWCNPISGHATLYWYQQILGQGPKLLIQFQNNGVVDDSQLPKDRFSAERLKGVDSTLKIQPAKLEDSAVYLCASSLFGVSSYEQYFGPGTRLTVT.